A single T cell receptor (beta chain) is shown here with its context. The sample originates from a study of blood T cell repertoires in COVID-19. Under the authors' procedure: Using reference gene primer amplification, nucleated cell counts were estimated. Some clones are missing from TCRdb's copy, which holds only in-frame ones; the method was immunoSEQ multiplex PCR. V, J and clone size derive from that table, while D and trimming were established from the DNA sequence. The data contain some 40,000 clones, about 90% of them seen just once; the ten biggest clones take up less than 20%. This CDR3 spans 15 amino acids. Trimming took off 1 base at V and 1 base at J, with 10 bases between the two ends. Germline V gene lookup returns CDR1 SGHRS and CDR2 YFSETQ.

Sample: peripheral blood. V usage is TRBV5-1 and J usage is TRBJ2-3; D gene unclear. The sequence was obtained from a woman in her 30s in a cohort sampled during active COVID-19. Here the CDR3 DNA reads TGCGCCAGCAGCTTGTTCTCCTCGGGCACAGATACGCAGTATTTT. It yields the protein CASSLFSSGTDTQYF.